The clone carrying this T cell receptor beta chain was counted only a few times. This entry is derived from a study of blood T cell repertoires in COVID-19. On the study more broadly: Samples came from the United States, Italy and Spain, spanning acute and convalescent COVID-19. Sample material is recorded as cDNA or gDNA derived from T cells, B-cell-depleted T cells, or PBMCs.

This CDR3 comprises 14 residues. Trimming pared 5 bases from V and 6 bases from J, leaving 16 bases between. CDR1 and CDR2 (germline): LGHDT, YNNKEL (reference sequence). Produced via immunoSEQ multiplex PCR; TCRdb's table is partial and in-frame only. The sample holds about 120,000 clones, roughly 77% seen once. Sequencing used peripheral blood. The receptor's source is a man in his fifties or sixties with active or convalescent COVID-19. The rearrangement uses TRBV3-1 (or the pseudogene TRBV3-2) and TRBJ2-5, with a tentative D call TRBD2 (5 bases). This chain's CDR3 is CASSLSGAEKTQYF. CDR3 DNA: TGTGCCAGCAGCTTGTCCGGAGCGGAAAAGACCCAGTACTTC.